In its sample, the clone carrying this TCR beta chain was seen a few times. Antigen: not known. TCRdb used MiXCR to reprocess the RT-PCR reads, holding one entry per CDR3 protein. The data show 290,000 or so distinct CDR3 sequences, 20% to 25% seen once. Trimming removed 6 bases at V and 3 bases at J, with 17 bases between. This CDR3 region has 14 residues. The germline gives CDR1 DFQATT, CDR2 SNEGSKA (reference sequence). The data stem from a study of response to subunit inactivated influenza vaccine. Whole-study results and caveats: Authors proposed each seasonal influenza vaccination draws in few new T cells.

The sequence was obtained from a man between 50 and 69 years old who received an inactivated influenza vaccine. The chain combines TRBV20-1 with TRBJ1-1; TRBD1 is a possible D gene (6 bases). This sample comprised PBMCs from blood, obtained less than 22 months after vaccination. In DNA form, the CDR3 reads TGCAGTGCCACACAACCGACAGGTTACACTGAAGCTTTCTTT. Encoded protein: CSATQPTGYTEAFF.